This T cell receptor beta chain was profiled in a study of T cell responses to AZD1222 COVID-19 vaccine. General study results and limits: Possibly, clonal diversity was underestimated; donors were largely white British and included more females. At study baseline, merely five or six AZD1222 recipients were seropositive. Sampled repertoires all dated from after the peak T cell response.

TCRdb's copy holds only in-frame clones and misses some; the assay was immunoSEQ multiplex PCR. Here the sample spans 96,000 or so clones, 90% being singletons. In regard to this clone: Its antigen is still unknown.

Trimming stripped 4 bases from V and 1 base from J, with 10 bases between. Germline V gene data show CDR1 as LGHNA and CDR2 as YNFKEQ. The CDR3 has 14 residues. The chain recombines TRBV4-2 with TRBJ1-1, with unresolved D. Sequencing used peripheral blood, obtained on day 0 of AZD1222 vaccination. This sequence was found in an adult in good health. The CDR3 protein is CASSPLGGNTEAFF. Here the CDR3 DNA reads TGTGCCAGCAGCCCCTTGGGTGGGAACACTGAAGCTTTCTTT.